The TCR beta chain under discussion was sequenced for a study of T-cell memory formation after mild COVID-19. Study results and limitations: Clonal second-wave expansions that peaked on day 37 had unconfirmed SARS-CoV-2 specificity. Pre-infection memory harbored some responding clones, suggesting cross-reactive memory joined.

J lost 7 bases, V lost 5 bases, and 10 bases had no gene match. There are 15 residues in the CDR3. Germline V gene lookup returns CDR1 LGHNT and CDR2 FRNRAP. About this clonotype: What it recognizes is unknown.

5'RACE with constant-segment primers yielded barcoded, UMI-tagged TCR alpha and TCR beta cDNA libraries. One entry per CDR3 protein, called by TCRdb with MiXCR from the 5' RACE reads. In the table there are some 100,000 distinct CDR3 sequences, 11% of which are singletons. The J gene is TRBJ2-1, the V gene TRBV12-5, with 8 bases that match TRBD1. The clonotype was recovered from a man younger than 35 who had mild COVID-19 (a few samples of this study predate the infection). Cell type and time point are not known. Material for sequencing was PBMCs or a T cell subset sorted from them (not recorded which). CDR3 sequence reads: CASGLPRQGANEQFF. Written as DNA, the CDR3 is TGTGCTAGTGGTCTCCCTCGCCAGGGGGCTAATGAGCAGTTCTTC.